The present T cell receptor (beta chain) was sequenced within a study of shared clonotypes between healthy human individuals. TCRdb's copy holds only in-frame clones and misses some; the assay was immunoSEQ multiplex PCR. This sample has millions of clones, with 85% to 95% found just once. Each of the donors was a healthy adult who was HIV-negative and had not had a recent acute infection or vaccination. Everyone who donated was a Caucasian adult who lived in Nashville, Tennessee. The CDR3 contains 15 residues. CDR1 is SNHLY, CDR2 FYNNEI, per germline. V lost 1 base and J 10 bases, leaving 14 bases between the germline ends.

This chain uses TRBV2 with TRBJ1-6; a weak D match, TRBD1 (5 bases). The sample was naive CD4+ T cells sorted from blood. Stated subset: CD45RA+ positively selected. The TCR sequence derives from a man aged 18 to 35 in good health. The CDR3 nucleotides are TGTGCCAGCAGTGAAGAGGGGCAGGGACGATCACCCCTCCACTTT. As protein: CASSEEGQGRSPLHF.